These T cell receptor beta chains were read from a single sample in a study of blood T cell repertoires in COVID-19. This table comes from immunoSEQ multiplex PCR, and its TCRdb copy is limited to in-frame clones, with some not included. The sample has 100,000 or so clones, around 92% seen once. What was sequenced was peripheral blood. All receptors come from a man aged 50-60 years with active COVID-19. CDR3s include the opening cysteine and the closing phenylalanine or tryptophan. D genes are given only for firm matches. Size tells how often a clone was seen (once, few, many) or the class of an expanded clone, and some rows leave it out.

v_gene	abundance	j_gene	d_gene	CDR3nt	CDR3aa
TRBV2	.	TRBJ2-3	.	TGTGCCAGCTCGGGAAGGGAGACTAGTATGAATACGCAGTATTTT	CASSGRETSMNTQYF
TRBV7-9	.	TRBJ1-1	.	TGTGCCAGCAGCTCTGGACAGCACACTGAAGCTTTCTTT	CASSSGQHTEAFF
TRBV19	.	TRBJ1-5	TRBD1	TGTGCCAGTAGTATCTCCCGGGACAGTCAGCCCCAGCATTTT	CASSISRDSQPQHF
TRBV3-1/TRBV3-2	few	TRBJ1-5	.	TGTGCCAGCAGCCAGAGAGGTCAGCCCCAGCATTTT	CASSQRGQPQHF
TRBV19	.	TRBJ2-2	TRBD2	TGTGCCAGTAGTAATCTAGCGGGAGGGAACACCGGGGAGCTGTTTTTT	CASSNLAGGNTGELFF
TRBV7-2	.	TRBJ1-4	TRBD1	TGTGCCAGCACCAGCTCGGACAGGGATTGGACTAATGAAAAACTGTTTTTT	CASTSSDRDWTNEKLFF
TRBV28	.	TRBJ2-1	.	TGTGCCAGCAGTCGCCCGCCCCAGAGCGTTTGGAATGAGCAGTTCTTC	CASSRPPQSVWNEQFF
TRBV19	few	TRBJ2-7	.	TGTGCCAGTAACCAAAACGGCTACGAGCAGTACTTC	CASNQNGYEQYF
TRBV10-3	.	TRBJ2-1	TRBD2	TGTGCCATCAGTGGGGGGCGGGAGGGCAACAATGAGCAGTTCTTC	CAISGGREGNNEQFF
TRBV3-1/TRBV3-2	.	TRBJ2-5	TRBD1	TGTGCCAGCAGCCCGCAAAAGGACAGGGGGGGACAAGAGACCCAGTACTTC	CASSPQKDRGGQETQYF
TRBV10-3	.	TRBJ2-6	.	TGTGCCATCGGGGCCAGGGGACAAGGCGGGGCCAACGTCCTGACTTTC	CAIGARGQGGANVLTF
TRBV5-1	.	TRBJ1-1	TRBD1	TGCGCCAGCAGCTTGGAAGGGGGACAGGGTTCCGCTGAAGCTTTCTTT	CASSLEGGQGSAEAFF
TRBV5-6	.	TRBJ1-2	TRBD1	TGTGCCAGCAGCCAATACCCGGGACAGGGAAACTATGGCTACACCTTC	CASSQYPGQGNYGYTF
TRBV5-1	.	TRBJ2-3	TRBD2	TGCGCCAGCAGCCCTTCGGCGGGAGGCGTCACAGATACGCAGTATTTT	CASSPSAGGVTDTQYF
TRBV3-1/TRBV3-2	once	TRBJ2-7	.	TGTGCCAGCAGCCAAGGAGGAGGGGCGTCTGGCGAGCAGTACTTC	CASSQGGGASGEQYF
TRBV6-4	.	TRBJ2-3	TRBD2	TGTGCCAGCAGCTTACTAGCGGGAGGAGGGAATACGCAGTATTTT	CASSLLAGGGNTQYF